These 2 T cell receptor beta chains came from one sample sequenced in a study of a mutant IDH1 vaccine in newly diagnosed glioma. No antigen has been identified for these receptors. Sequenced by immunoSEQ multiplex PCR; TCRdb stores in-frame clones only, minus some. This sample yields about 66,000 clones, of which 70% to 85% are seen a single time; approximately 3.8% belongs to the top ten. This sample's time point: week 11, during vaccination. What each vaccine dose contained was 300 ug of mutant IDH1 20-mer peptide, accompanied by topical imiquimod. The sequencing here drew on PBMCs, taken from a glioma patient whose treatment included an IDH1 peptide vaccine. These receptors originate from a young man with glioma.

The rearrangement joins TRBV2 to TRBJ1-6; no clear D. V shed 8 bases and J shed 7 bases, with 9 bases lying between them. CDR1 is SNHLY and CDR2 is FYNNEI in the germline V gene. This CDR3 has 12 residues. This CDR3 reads CASSLGNSPLHF. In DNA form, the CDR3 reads TGTGCCAGCTCCCTCGGCAATTCACCCCTCCACTTT.

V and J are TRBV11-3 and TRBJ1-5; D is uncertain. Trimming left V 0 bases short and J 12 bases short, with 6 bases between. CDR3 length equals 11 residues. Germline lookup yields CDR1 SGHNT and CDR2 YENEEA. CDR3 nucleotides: TGTGCCAGCAGCTTAGAGGAGGGCCAGCATTTT. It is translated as CASSLEEGQHF. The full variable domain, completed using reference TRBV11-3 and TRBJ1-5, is EAGVVQSPRYKIIEKKQPVAFWCNPISGHNTLYWYLQNLGQGPELLIRYENEEAVDDSQLPKDRFSAERLKGVDSTLKIQPAELGDSAVYLCASSLEEGQHFGDGTRLSIL.